A single sample gave rise to the 29 T cell receptor beta chains below, sequenced in a study of neurological immune-mediated disorders. TCRdb re-called the 5' RACE reads with MiXCR, one entry per CDR3 protein. The sample consists of about 20,000 distinct CDR3 sequences, approximately 26% of them appearing once. Material for sequencing was PBMCs. Receptors were obtained from a man between 50 and 59 years old with HTLV-1-associated myelopathy (HAM/TSP).

Within the sample, this clonotype is medium-sized. The genes are TRBV5-1 and TRBJ1-5, with a possible D match to TRBD1 (5 bases). Germline assignment: CDR1 SGHRS and CDR2 YFSETQ. Trimming shortened V by 4 bases and J by 3 bases, and 11 bases separated the two germline ends. The CDR3 sequence is 14 residues long. The CDR3 region is CASSPGTFNQPQHF. CDR3 bases: TGCGCCAGCAGCCCCGGGACCTTCAATCAGCCCCAGCATTTT.

The gene calls are TRBV20-1 and TRBJ2-3; possible D gene TRBD1, 5 bases. CDR3 length: 15 amino acids. Trimming took 5 bases from V and 0 from J, leaving 15 bases between them. Germline CDR1 reads DFQATT; CDR2 reads SNEGSKA (reference sequence). The CDR3 DNA reads as TGCAGTGCTGAACAGGCTGTATCTAGCACAGATACGCAGTATTTT. Its translation: CSAEQAVSSTDTQYF.

The genes are TRBV20-1 and TRBJ1-2; D is undetermined. Germline V lookup: CDR1 DFQATT, CDR2 SNEGSKA (reference sequence). The CDR3 extends over 10 amino acids. Trimming removed 4 bases from V and 4 bases from J, with 4 bases in between. In nucleotides, the CDR3 is TGCAGTGCTAACAGCTATGGCTACACCTTC. This gives the protein CSANSYGYTF.

A few counts support this clonotype. The rearrangement uses TRBV6-1 and TRBJ2-1; 9 bases are a match to TRBD1. J lost 4 bases, V lost 8 bases, and 6 bases had no gene match. CDR1 is MNHNS and CDR2 is SASEGT in the germline V gene. CDR3 length: 14 residues. In DNA form, the CDR3 reads TGTGCCAGCGGACAGGGGCTAGCATACAATGAGCAGTTCTTC. This sequence encodes CASGQGLAYNEQFF.

In its sample, this clonotype was seen a few times. The chain carries TRBV21-1 and TRBJ2-1; the table calls TRBD1, which could not be checked here. TRBV21-1 corresponds to a pseudogene. CDR3 length: 15 amino acids. CDR3 sequence: CASSYPQTDYNEQFF. In DNA, the CDR3 is TGTGCCAGCAGCTACCCTCAGACAGACTACAATGAGCAGTTCTTC.

The table lists this clonotype with a few counts. The chain is built from TRBV9 and TRBJ2-6, with 7 bases aligning to TRBD1. The junction had 6 bases not matched to a gene; V was cut back by 3 bases and J by 0 bases. In germline, CDR1 is SGDLS, CDR2 YYNGEE. CDR3 length: 17 amino acids. The CDR3: CASSGGQSHSGANVLTF. The CDR3, as DNA: TGTGCCAGCAGCGGGGGACAGTCCCACTCTGGGGCCAACGTCCTGACTTTC.

This clonotype was counted ten times or more. The chain couples TRBV15 to TRBJ2-3, with TRBD2 as a possible D gene (5 bases). CDR1 and CDR2 from the germline V gene are LNHNV and YYDKDF (reference sequence). The CDR3 totals 13 residues. V shed 7 bases and J shed 0 bases, with 8 bases lying between them. The CDR3 DNA is TGTGCCACCAAGCGGACTAGCACAGATACGCAGTATTTT. It encodes CATKRTSTDTQYF.

CDR3 region: CASSAGLEQFF. CDR3 in DNA: TGTGCCAGCAGCGCGGGGCTGGAGCAGTTCTTC. V gene TRBV7-2 combines with J gene TRBJ2-1, with TRBD2 as a possible D gene (6 bases). CDR1 SGHTA and CDR2 FQGNSA come from the germline V gene. Trimming took off 5 bases at V and 10 bases at J, with 9 bases between the two ends. This CDR3 spans 11 amino acids.

The V call is TRBV6-1, the J call TRBJ1-3; D not resolved. Deletions cut 7 bases from V and 1 base from J, with 11 bases between. The CDR3 is 14 amino acids. Germline loops: CDR1 MNHNS, CDR2 SASEGT. The CDR3 loop reads CASTDGVSGNTIYF. In DNA form, the CDR3 reads TGTGCCAGCACCGACGGAGTTTCTGGAAACACCATATATTTT.

V and J are TRBV10-3 and TRBJ2-7; 8 bases align to TRBD2. This CDR3 spans 17 amino acids. Germline lookup yields CDR1 ENHRY and CDR2 SYGVKD. Trimming cost V 2 bases and J 3 bases; bases outside gene matches: 12. The CDR3 reads CAISEPLTSEKGYEQYF. The CDR3 bases are TGTGCCATCAGTGAGCCCCTGACTAGCGAGAAAGGCTACGAGCAGTACTTC.

This clonotype was seen only a few times. J is TRBJ1-1 and V is TRBV20-1, with D tentatively TRBD1 (6 bases). The germline V and J ends were trimmed by 0 bases and 2 bases, with 16 bases remaining between them. The CDR3 covers 16 residues. Germline V CDR1 and CDR2: DFQATT, SNEGSKA (reference sequence). CDR3 DNA sequence: TGCAGTGCTAGAGACCCCGCGGGGGCCTACAACACTGAAGCTTTCTTT. Amino acid sequence: CSARDPAGAYNTEAFF.

The DNA for the CDR3 is TGCAGCCCTATCCAGATGGGCACAGATACGCAGTATTTT. Protein sequence: CSPIQMGTDTQYF. The V and J genes are TRBV20-1 and TRBJ2-3; D not resolved. The CDR3 loop spans 13 amino acids. Germline assignment: CDR1 DFQATT and CDR2 SNEGSKA (reference sequence).

The genes are TRBV29-1 and TRBJ2-1; possibly TRBD1 for D (5 bases). The CDR3 has 13 residues. V gave up 7 bases and J gave up 3 bases, with 13 bases separating them. The germline gives CDR1 SQVTM, CDR2 ANQGSEA. The CDR3 bases are TGCAGCGCCGCACAGGTTCACTACAATGAGCAGTTCTTC. Translated: CSAAQVHYNEQFF.

This clonotype was recorded a few times. This chain links TRBV3-1 with TRBJ2-3; D gene ambiguous. This CDR3 spans 15 amino acids. V was shortened by 0 bases and J by 0 bases, with 7 bases between the two germline ends. Looked up from germline, CDR1 is LGHDT and CDR2 is YNNKEL (reference sequence). The CDR3 is CASSQDPTSTDTQYF. CDR3 DNA sequence: TGTGCCAGCAGCCAAGATCCGACTAGCACAGATACGCAGTATTTT.

V gene TRBV13 combines with J gene TRBJ1-1; tentative D call: TRBD1 (5 bases). V gave up 5 bases and J gave up 0 bases, with 10 bases separating them. The CDR3 covers 14 residues. Germline assignment: CDR1 PRHDT and CDR2 FYEKMQ (reference sequence). Written as DNA, the CDR3 is TGTGCCAGCAGCCCCCAGACAGTGAACACTGAAGCTTTCTTT. Translating gives CASSPQTVNTEAFF.

This clonotype was observed many times. CDR3 DNA sequence: TGTGCCATCAGTGAGGGCGGCAACAATCAGCCCCAGCATTTT. Protein sequence: CAISEGGNNQPQHF. V is TRBV10-3 and J is TRBJ1-5; no definite D call. V was cut by 2 bases and J by 3 bases, with 8 bases left in between. The germline CDR1 and CDR2 sequences are ENHRY and SYGVKD. This CDR3 is 14 amino acids long.

This clonotype is termed medium-sized. This chain uses TRBV6-7 with TRBJ1-5, with D perhaps matching TRBD1 (5 bases). TRBV6-7 is sorted into the ORF group, with uncertain function. Trimming shortened V by 7 bases and J by 7 bases, and 17 bases separated the two germline ends. The CDR3 has 14 amino acids. The CDR3 region is CASTMGDRGQPQHF. The DNA of the CDR3 is TGTGCCAGCACCATGGGGGACCGGGGGCAGCCCCAGCATTTT.

This clonotype has more than one count but fewer than ten. The chain couples TRBV7-6 to TRBJ2-7; TRBD1 or TRBD2 may be the D gene (5 bases each). The V gene's germline CDR1 is SGHVS and CDR2 FNYEAQ. The CDR3 contains 15 residues. V was pared by 1 base and J by 7 bases, with 17 bases between. This chain's CDR3 is CASSLEAQVWGEQYF. Here the CDR3 DNA reads TGTGCCAGCAGCTTAGAGGCACAGGTCTGGGGGGAGCAGTACTTC.

This clonotype appeared a few times. The chain is built from TRBV15 and TRBJ2-2; weak D call: TRBD2 (6 bases). V dropped 5 bases and J dropped 5 bases, with 6 bases sitting between them. Germline V gene data show CDR1 as LNHNV and CDR2 as YYDKDF (reference sequence). CDR3 size: 12 residues. CDR3 loop: CATSGGTGELFF. CDR3 sequence (DNA): TGTGCCACCAGCGGGGGGACCGGGGAGCTGTTTTTT.

This chain uses TRBV12-5 with TRBJ1-1, with D hard to call. The CDR3 has 16 amino acids. Germline V CDR1 and CDR2: LGHNT, FRNRAP. With 2 bases removed from V and 0 bases from J, the gap between germline ends came to 13 bases. CDR3 in DNA: TGTGCTAGTGGTTTGTATACCGGAAACTTGAACACTGAAGCTTTCTTT. Translation gives CASGLYTGNLNTEAFF.

The chain links TRBV19 to TRBJ1-1, with 7 bases lining up with TRBD1. The CDR3 extends over 15 amino acids. With 3 bases clipped from V and 1 base from J, the junction kept 5 bases outside the gene matches. Germline CDR1 reads LNHDA; CDR2 reads SQIVND (reference sequence). The CDR3 DNA follows: TGTGCCAGTAGTATCACAGGGGTAAGGAACACTGAAGCTTTCTTT. Protein product: CASSITGVRNTEAFF.

This chain links TRBV10-3 with TRBJ2-1; D call uncertain. Trimming removed 3 bases from V and 5 bases from J, with 11 bases in between. The CDR3 sequence is 14 residues long. Looked up from germline, CDR1 is ENHRY and CDR2 is SYGVKD. The CDR3 DNA sequence: TGTGCCATCAGTGACGAGCCCCCCCACAATGAGCAGTTCTTC. Protein sequence: CAISDEPPHNEQFF.

The CDR3: CASSLVAGNEQYF. The CDR3 DNA is TGCGCCAGCAGCTTGGTGGCAGGGAACGAGCAGTACTTC. The rearrangement links TRBV5-1 to TRBJ2-7; the D gene is possibly TRBD1 (5 bases). CDR3 length: 13 residues. With 0 bases removed from V and 5 bases from J, the gap between germline ends came to 9 bases. Looked up from germline, CDR1 is SGHRS and CDR2 is YFSETQ.

This clonotype was counted between two and nine times. This rearrangement joins TRBV7-9 to TRBJ1-4; TRBD1 agrees at 9 bases. Germline assignment: CDR1 SEHNR and CDR2 FQNEAQ (reference sequence). The V and J ends lost 5 bases and 5 bases, in that order; junction bases with no gene match: 6. The CDR3 totals 15 residues. The CDR3 sequence is CASSVGTGINEKLFF. CDR3 DNA sequence: TGTGCCAGCAGCGTCGGGACAGGGATAAATGAAAAACTGTTTTTT. Full variable domain (missing parts from reference TRBV7-9 and TRBJ1-4): DTGVSQNPRHKITKRGQNVTFRCDPISEHNRLYWYRQTLGQGPEFLTYFQNEAQLEKSRLLSDRFSAERPKGSFSTLEIQRTEQGDSAMYLCASSVGTGINEKLFFGSGTQLSVL.

This clonotype was seen ten or more times. The genes are TRBV5-1 and TRBJ2-2; perhaps TRBD2 as D (6 bases). Deletions cut 2 bases from V and 3 bases from J, with 14 bases between. The CDR3 has 16 residues. CDR1 and CDR2 (germline): SGHRS, YFSETQ. The CDR3, as DNA: TGCGCCAGCAGCTTTTTGGCAGGAGGGCACACCGGGGAGCTGTTTTTT. Protein sequence: CASSFLAGGHTGELFF.

This sequence joins TRBV5-1 and TRBJ2-5; 7 bases line up with TRBD1. Germline trimming cut 4 bases from V and 5 bases from J; bases unmatched to any gene: 11. Germline V gene data show CDR1 as SGHRS and CDR2 as YFSETQ. CDR3 length: 15 residues. This chain's CDR3 is CASSPGTDPRETQYF. The CDR3 region has the DNA TGCGCCAGCAGCCCTGGGACAGATCCTCGCGAGACCCAGTACTTC.

This chain links TRBV25-1 with TRBJ1-6; D gene uncertain. The V end lost 3 bases, the J end lost 6 bases, and 21 bases lay between the germline ends. Per germline, CDR1 MGHDK and CDR2 SYGVNS. This CDR3 comprises 18 residues. The CDR3 DNA sequence: TGTGCCAGCAGTGAGCCGTCCCCCCCGGGCTCTTCTAATTCACCCCTCCACTTT. Translation gives CASSEPSPPGSSNSPLHF.

The table lists this clonotype with a few counts. The J gene is TRBJ2-7, the V gene TRBV2; D might be TRBD1 (6 bases). This CDR3 comprises 15 residues. The ends were cut back, 3 bases at V and 2 bases at J, with 14 bases in the middle. The germline gives CDR1 SNHLY, CDR2 FYNNEI. In DNA form, the CDR3 reads TGTGCCAGCAGTGACGGGACACTCAGCACCTACGAGCAGTACTTC. Its translation: CASSDGTLSTYEQYF.

This clonotype was observed at least ten times. The CDR3 DNA reads as TGTGCCAGCAGCTTAGGGACAGGTCCCCACAATGAGCAGTTCTTC. It specifies CASSLGTGPHNEQFF. The chain has TRBV5-5 and TRBJ2-1; 8 nucleotides align to TRBD1. This CDR3 contains 15 residues. Per germline, CDR1 SGHKS and CDR2 YYEKEE (reference sequence). V lost 2 bases to trimming and J lost 5 bases; unmatched junction nucleotides: 6.